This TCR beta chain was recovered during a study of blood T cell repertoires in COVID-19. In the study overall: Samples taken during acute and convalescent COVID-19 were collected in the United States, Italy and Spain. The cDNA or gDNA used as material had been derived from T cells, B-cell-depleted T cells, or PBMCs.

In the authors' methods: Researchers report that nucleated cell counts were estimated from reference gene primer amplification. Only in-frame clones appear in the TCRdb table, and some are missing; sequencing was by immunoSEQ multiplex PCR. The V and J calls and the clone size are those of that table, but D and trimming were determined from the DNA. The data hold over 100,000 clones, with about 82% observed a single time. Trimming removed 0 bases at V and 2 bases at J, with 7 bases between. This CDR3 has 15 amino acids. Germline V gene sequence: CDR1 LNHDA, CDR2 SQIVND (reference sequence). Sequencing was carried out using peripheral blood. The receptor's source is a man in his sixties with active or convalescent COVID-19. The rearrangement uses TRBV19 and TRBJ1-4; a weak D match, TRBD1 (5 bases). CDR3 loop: CASSIDRGTNEKLFF. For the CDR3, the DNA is TGTGCCAGTAGTATAGATCGGGGGACTAATGAAAAACTGTTTTTT.